This passage covers 10 T cell receptor beta chains from one sample sequenced in a study of human T cells and chemical hapten exposure. TCRdb used MiXCR to reprocess the RACE reads, holding one entry per CDR3 protein. This sample has about 71,000 distinct CDR3 sequences, with about 9.4% found just once. The sample's time point: patch test 1, 2 weeks after DPC sensitization. Treatment in this sample: therapeutic diphenylcyclopropenone sensitization with weekly scalp DPC. The sequencing here drew on whole blood, taken in connection with sensitization to the hapten diphenylcyclopropenone (DPC). Every receptor here comes from a woman aged 35 to 49 with alopecia areata. Some clones in this sample may be carry-over from other donors' samples.

The gene calls are TRBV12-3 or TRBV12-4 and TRBJ1-3; the D gene is possibly TRBD1 (5 bases). Between the trimmed V and J ends, which lost 3 bases and 2 bases, there was a span of 8 bases. This CDR3 has 14 amino acids. The DNA for the CDR3 is TGTGCCAGCAGTTTTCGGGGGACTGGAAACACCATATATTTT. Its protein is CASSFRGTGNTIYF.

This clonotype showed up many times. The chain combines TRBV3-1 with TRBJ1-2, with D hard to call. Germline loops: CDR1 LGHDT, CDR2 YNNKEL (reference sequence). Trimming cost V 0 bases and J 3 bases, with 11 bases left between them. The CDR3 runs to 15 residues. The CDR3 region is CASSQETWDYYGYTF. In DNA form, the CDR3 reads TGTGCCAGCAGCCAAGAAACCTGGGATTACTATGGCTACACCTTC.

The genes are TRBV13 and TRBJ1-3; possible D gene TRBD1, 5 bases. Trimming removed 5 bases at V and 0 bases at J, with 17 bases between. Germline loops: CDR1 PRHDT, CDR2 FYEKMQ (reference sequence). This CDR3 has 17 residues. The CDR3 spells CASSLGAGWPSGNTIYF. The DNA of the CDR3 is TGTGCCAGCAGCCTCGGGGCAGGGTGGCCCTCTGGAAACACCATATATTTT.

This clonotype was observed at least ten times. The V call is TRBV20-1, the J call TRBJ1-5; D not resolved. From germline, CDR1 is DFQATT and CDR2 SNEGSKA (reference sequence). The CDR3 spans 16 residues. The ends were cut back, 5 bases at V and 0 bases at J, with 17 bases in the middle. The DNA of the CDR3 is TGCAGTGCTGACCTCCTCGGTGGGTATAGCAATCAGCCCCAGCATTTT. This codes for CSADLLGGYSNQPQHF.

The chain links TRBV5-6 to TRBJ2-1; 10 nucleotides agree with TRBD2. CDR1 is SGHDT, CDR2 YYEEEE, per germline. This CDR3 is built from 16 residues. J was trimmed by 2 bases and V by 4 bases; bases with no gene match: 6. The CDR3 is CASSPPLAGAYNEQFF. DNA for the CDR3: TGTGCCAGCAGCCCCCCGCTAGCGGGGGCCTACAATGAGCAGTTCTTC.

Ten or more counts support this clonotype. This chain connects TRBV6-2 or TRBV6-3 to TRBJ2-4; 7 positions agree with TRBD1. CDR1 is MNHEY and CDR2 is SVGEGT in the germline V gene. The CDR3 is 11 residues long. Unmatched junction bases numbered 2, after V lost 8 bases and J lost 7 bases. The CDR3 DNA follows: TGTGCCAGCCTGGACAGGAACATTCAGTACTTC. This gives the protein CASLDRNIQYF.

This clonotype was seen at least ten times. The chain recombines TRBV5-1 with TRBJ2-5; 10 positions match TRBD2. J was trimmed by 1 base and V by 0 bases; bases with no gene match: 3. This CDR3 spans 16 amino acids. Germline CDR1 is SGHRS and CDR2 is YFSETQ. The CDR3 sequence is CASSLVASGGQETQYF. The CDR3 DNA is TGCGCCAGCAGCTTGGTGGCTAGCGGGGGCCAAGAGACCCAGTACTTC. Full variable domain (remainder filled in from reference TRBV5-1 and TRBJ2-5): KAGVTQTPRYLIKTRGQQVTLSCSPISGHRSVSWYQQTPGQGLQFLFEYFSETQRNKGNFPGRFSGRQFSNSRSEMNVSTLELGDSALYLCASSLVASGGQETQYFGPGTRLLVL.

The sample holds many counts of this clonotype. The rearrangement joins TRBV11-2 to TRBJ2-2; the D gene is possibly TRBD2 (5 bases). V was trimmed by 0 bases and J by 4 bases, leaving 12 bases between them. Germline V gives CDR1 SGHAT, CDR2 FQNNGV. This CDR3 contains 16 residues. DNA for the CDR3: TGTGCCAGCAGCTTAGAGCTAAGAGGGCCCACCGGGGAGCTGTTTTTT. It translates to CASSLELRGPTGELFF. Full variable domain (rest looked up from reference TRBV11-2 and TRBJ2-2): EAGVAQSPRYKIIEKRQSVAFWCNPISGHATLYWYQQILGQGPKLLIQFQNNGVVDDSQLPKDRFSAERLKGVDSTLKIQPAKLEDSAVYLCASSLELRGPTGELFFGEGSRLTVL.

This clonotype was found many times. This sequence joins TRBV3-1 and TRBJ1-5, with 9 nucleotides matching TRBD1. CDR1 LGHDT and CDR2 YNNKEL come from the germline V gene (reference sequence). Germline trimming cut 1 base from V and 4 bases from J; bases unmatched to any gene: 8. CDR3 length: 17 residues. The CDR3 sequence is CASSQGLTGGSNQPQHF. As DNA, the CDR3 is TGTGCCAGCAGCCAAGGCCTTACAGGGGGCAGTAATCAGCCCCAGCATTTT.

The table lists this clonotype with many counts. This rearrangement joins TRBV9 to TRBJ2-2, with D perhaps TRBD2 (6 bases). CDR3 length: 17 amino acids. Trimming removed 4 bases at V and 3 bases at J, with 19 bases between. The germline V gene encodes CDR1 SGDLS and CDR2 YYNGEE. This chain's CDR3 is CASSPAFRGLDTGELFF. The CDR3 DNA reads TGTGCCAGCAGCCCCGCATTCCGGGGACTCGACACCGGGGAGCTGTTTTTT.